This entry lists 3 T cell receptor beta chains sequenced from one sample in a study of blood T cell repertoires in COVID-19. TCRdb's copy holds only in-frame clones and misses some; the assay was immunoSEQ multiplex PCR. The profile covers 200,000 or so clones, with about nine tenths appearing a single time and 2.5% taken by the ten largest. The sample was PBMCs or T cells enriched from blood (not recorded which). Receptors were obtained from a middle-aged woman with acute COVID-19.

V is TRBV19 and J is TRBJ2-1; D is possibly TRBD2 (5 bases). The CDR3 has 14 amino acids. The V end lost 10 bases, the J end lost 4 bases, and 17 bases lay between the germline ends. Per germline, CDR1 LNHDA and CDR2 SQIVND (reference sequence). CDR3 sequence: CATASKAGYNEQFF. The CDR3 DNA is TGTGCCACCGCTTCTAAGGCGGGTTACAATGAGCAGTTCTTC. Drawing the rest from reference TRBV19 and TRBJ2-1, the complete variable domain is DGGITQSPKYLFRKEGQNVTLSCEQNLNHDAMYWYRQDPGQGLRLIYYSQIVNDFQKGDIAEGYSVSREKKESFPLTVTSAQKNPTAFYLCATASKAGYNEQFFGPGTRLTVL.

The rearrangement uses TRBV18 and TRBJ2-6; possible D gene TRBD1, 6 bases. The CDR3 has 15 residues. The V and J ends lost 5 bases and 4 bases respectively, with 12 bases between them. CDR1 is KGHSH and CDR2 is LQKENI in the germline V gene. CDR3 region: CASSSPQGGANVLTF. The DNA of the CDR3 is TGTGCCAGCTCATCTCCACAGGGAGGGGCCAACGTCCTGACTTTC.

This clone appeared a few times. V gene TRBV5-1 combines with J gene TRBJ1-1; D gene uncertain. The CDR3 has 15 residues. Trimming removed 4 bases from V and 4 bases from J, with 17 bases in between. Germline lookup yields CDR1 SGHRS and CDR2 YFSETQ. The CDR3 spells CASSEAGRAGTEAFF. CDR3 bases: TGCGCCAGCAGCGAGGCCGGACGGGCGGGCACTGAAGCTTTCTTT. Looking up the rest from reference TRBV5-1 and TRBJ1-1 gives the full variable domain: KAGVTQTPRYLIKTRGQQVTLSCSPISGHRSVSWYQQTPGQGLQFLFEYFSETQRNKGNFPGRFSGRQFSNSRSEMNVSTLELGDSALYLCASSEAGRAGTEAFFGQGTRLTVV.